Presented here are 4 T cell receptor beta chains from one specimen sequenced in a study of blood T cell repertoires in COVID-19. Sequencing was performed with immunoSEQ multiplex PCR; in TCRdb, only in-frame clones are kept and a portion is missing. The data hold 200,000 to 300,000 clones, with around 83% observed a single time. The sample consisted of peripheral blood. The receptors here all came from a man aged 25-40 years who had recovered from COVID-19.

J is TRBJ2-7 and V is TRBV2, with TRBD2 as a possible D gene (7 bases). The length of the CDR3 is 16 residues. Germline V gene sequence: CDR1 SNHLY, CDR2 FYNNEI. V lost 5 bases and J lost 6, with 23 bases in between. DNA of the CDR3: TGTGCCAGCAGTACCGGCGGGGCGGGGGCTCTGGGCGAGCAGTACTTC. It specifies CASSTGGAGALGEQYF.

This clone was seen only a few times. Different DNA sequences within this sample yield the same CDR3. V and J are TRBV7-9 and TRBJ1-2; D is possibly TRBD1 (6 bases). Looked up from germline, CDR1 is SEHNR and CDR2 is FQNEAQ (reference sequence). The ends were cut back, 2 bases at V and 2 bases at J, with 6 bases in the middle. There are 13 residues in the CDR3. In nucleotides, the CDR3 is TGTGCCAGCAGCTTAAGGGGGAACTATGGCTACACCTTC. This translates into CASSLRGNYGYTF.

In its sample, this clone was seen once. The chain carries TRBV27 and TRBJ2-6; D may be TRBD1 (5 bases). Trimming stripped 6 bases from V and 0 bases from J, with 12 bases between. This CDR3 is 16 amino acids long. CDR1 and CDR2 from the germline V gene are MNHEY and SMNVEV (reference sequence). The CDR3 is CASSPRQYSGANVLTF. CDR3 DNA sequence: TGTGCCAGCAGCCCGCGACAGTACTCTGGGGCCAACGTCCTGACTTTC.

V usage is TRBV6-5 and J usage is TRBJ2-5, with D possibly TRBD1 on 5 matching bases. The CDR3 is 14 amino acids. From germline, CDR1 is MNHEY and CDR2 SVGAGI. Trimming shortened V by 8 bases and J by 5 bases, and 18 bases separated the two germline ends. The CDR3 nucleotides read TGTGCCAGCGGGTCGCAGGGTCTACGGGAGACCCAGTACTTC. Translating gives CASGSQGLRETQYF.